The rows below give T cell receptor beta chains drawn from one sample of a study of cytomegalovirus exposure and HLA in healthy donors. Measured with immunoSEQ multiplex PCR; TCRdb has only the in-frame clones, and not every one. This repertoire shows roughly 280,000 clones, just over 85% found once; its top ten account for around 1%. The sample consisted of PBMCs. The receptors were sampled from a young woman in good health and CMV-seronegative. Each CDR3 is given with its conserved first and last residue. D genes are given only for firm matches. The size of a clone is reported for some rows only, either as once, few or many, or as a class for expanded clones.

v_call clone_size d_call cdr3_aa
TRBV28 . TRBD1 CASSLTPDRGWNF
TRBV6-1 . . CASSRDSSSYNEQFF
TRBV19 few . CASSLSLSAEAFF
TRBV5-4 once TRBD1 CASSLGGDRGPETQYF
TRBV19 . . CASIQGRYTGELFF
TRBV28 . TRBD1 CASSLTGDDYEQYF
TRBV4-3 . TRBD2 CASSQLTSGGVNEQYF
TRBV7-9 . . CASSLETESGETQYF
TRBV6-1 many . CASSEASGSPDTQYF
TRBV29-1 . . CSVESGANQPQHF
TRBV5-1 . . CASSLAVSTAGNTIYF
TRBV25-1 . TRBD2 CASSDGGAGANVLTF
TRBV25-1 few TRBD1 CATTASPGGQGNYGYTF
TRBV11-2 once TRBD2 CASSHRLAGVVEQYF
TRBV30 . . CAWDPAGGNTIYF
TRBV11-3 . TRBD1 CATGQGAYEQYF
TRBV18 . . CASSPGQEETQYF
TRBV7-3 . TRBD2 CASSQGLATRETQYF
TRBV7-8 . . CASSLARKGPLNIQYF
TRBV5-4 . TRBD1 CASSSGTGGNYGYTF